Here is one T cell receptor (beta chain) with its context. The PCR had 60 Vbeta and 13 Jbeta primers. Profiled with immunoSEQ multiplex PCR; TCRdb holds only in-frame clones, not every one. The profile shows 150,000 to 200,000 clones, roughly 72% of them singletons. This specimen comes from a study of cytomegalovirus exposure and HLA in healthy donors. The sequenced sample consisted of PBMCs. This receptor was identified in a woman aged 35 to 49 in good health and CMV-seronegative.

CDR3: CASSFRGQPQHF. CDR3 in DNA: TGTGCCAGCAGCTTCAGGGGACAGCCCCAGCATTTT. The chain links TRBV7-9 to TRBJ1-5; maybe TRBD1 (6 bases). V was shortened by 3 bases and J by 7 bases, with 7 bases between the two germline ends. CDR1 and CDR2 from the germline V gene are SEHNR and FQNEAQ (reference sequence). This CDR3 is 12 amino acids long.